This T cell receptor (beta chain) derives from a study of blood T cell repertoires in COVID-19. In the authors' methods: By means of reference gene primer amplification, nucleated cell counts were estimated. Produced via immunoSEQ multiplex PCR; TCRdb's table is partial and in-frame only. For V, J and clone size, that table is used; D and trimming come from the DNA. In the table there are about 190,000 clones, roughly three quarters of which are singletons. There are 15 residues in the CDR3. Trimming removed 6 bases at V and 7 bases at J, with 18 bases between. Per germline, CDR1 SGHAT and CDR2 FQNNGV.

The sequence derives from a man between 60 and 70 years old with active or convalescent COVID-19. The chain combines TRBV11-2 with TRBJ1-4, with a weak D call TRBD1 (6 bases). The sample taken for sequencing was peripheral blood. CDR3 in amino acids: CASRWDQGWGEKLFF. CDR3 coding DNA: TGTGCCAGCAGATGGGATCAGGGGTGGGGTGAAAAACTGTTTTTT.